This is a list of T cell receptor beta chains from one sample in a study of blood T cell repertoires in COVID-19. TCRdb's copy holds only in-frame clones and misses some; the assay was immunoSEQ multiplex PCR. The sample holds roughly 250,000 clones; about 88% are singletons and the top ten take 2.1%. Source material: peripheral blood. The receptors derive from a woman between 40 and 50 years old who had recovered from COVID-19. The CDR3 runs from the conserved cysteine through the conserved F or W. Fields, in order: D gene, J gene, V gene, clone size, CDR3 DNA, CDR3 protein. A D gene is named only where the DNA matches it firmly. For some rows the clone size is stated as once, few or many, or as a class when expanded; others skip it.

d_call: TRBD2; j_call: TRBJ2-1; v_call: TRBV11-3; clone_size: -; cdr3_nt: TGTGCCAGCAGCCCTCCGGGGGGCAATGAGCAGTTCTTC; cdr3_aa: CASSPPGGNEQFF
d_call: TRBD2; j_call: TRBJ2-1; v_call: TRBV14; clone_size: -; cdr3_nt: TGTGCCAGCAGCCAACCGGGAGGTGCGAGCTCCTACAATGAGCAGTTCTTC; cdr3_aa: CASSQPGGASSYNEQFF
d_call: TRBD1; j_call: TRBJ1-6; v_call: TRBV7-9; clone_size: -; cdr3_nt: TGTGCCAGCAGCGCCCGCCGGGACAGGCATAATTCACCCCTCCACTTT; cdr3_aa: CASSARRDRHNSPLHF
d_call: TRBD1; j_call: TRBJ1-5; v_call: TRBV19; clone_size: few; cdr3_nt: TGTGCCAGTAGTTACGACAGGGGGAGCAATCAGCCCCAGCATTTT; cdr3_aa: CASSYDRGSNQPQHF
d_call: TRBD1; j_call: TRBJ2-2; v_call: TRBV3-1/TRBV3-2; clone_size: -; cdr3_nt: TGTGCCAGCAGTCGAAGGAAGGGGGCTAGAGGCGGGGAGCTGTTTTTT; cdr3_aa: CASSRRKGARGGELFF
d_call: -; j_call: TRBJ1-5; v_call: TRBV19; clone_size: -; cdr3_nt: TGTGCCAGTAGTATACTGGCAGAAATCAATCAGCCCCAGCATTTT; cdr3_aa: CASSILAEINQPQHF
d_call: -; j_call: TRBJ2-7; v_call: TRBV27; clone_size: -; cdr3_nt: TGTGCCAGCAGGAAGCCCGGACTCACCTACGAGCAGTACTTC; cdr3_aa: CASRKPGLTYEQYF
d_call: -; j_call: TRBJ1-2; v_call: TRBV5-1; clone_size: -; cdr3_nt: TGCGCCAGCAGCCTGCCAGGTTTGGGGGCCGTCTATGGCTACACCTTC; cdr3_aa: CASSLPGLGAVYGYTF
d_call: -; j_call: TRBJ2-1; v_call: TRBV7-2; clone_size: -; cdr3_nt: TGTGCCAGCAGCTTAGTTAGGGGGTCAAATAATGAGCAGTTCTTC; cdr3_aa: CASSLVRGSNNEQFF
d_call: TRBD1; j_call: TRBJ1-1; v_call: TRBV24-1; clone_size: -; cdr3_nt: TGTGCCACCAGGCGGACAGGACCGAACACTGAAGCTTTCTTT; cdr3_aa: CATRRTGPNTEAFF
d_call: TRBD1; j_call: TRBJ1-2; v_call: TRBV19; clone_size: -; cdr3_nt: TGTGCCAGTAGTTTACGAGGGGGCGAGGCCTATGGCTACACCTTC; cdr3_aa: CASSLRGGEAYGYTF
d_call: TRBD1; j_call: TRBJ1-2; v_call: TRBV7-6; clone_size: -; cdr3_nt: TGTGCCAGCAGCTCCTCCGGGACAGGGGGGACCTATGGCTACACCTTC; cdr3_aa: CASSSSGTGGTYGYTF
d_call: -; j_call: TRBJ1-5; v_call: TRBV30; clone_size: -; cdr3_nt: TGTGCCTGGAGTGTACGCGGGGGGGGTCAGCCCCAGCATTTT; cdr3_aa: CAWSVRGGGQPQHF
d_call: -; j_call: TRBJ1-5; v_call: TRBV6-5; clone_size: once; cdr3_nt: TGTGCCAGCAGTTACTCGGTCAGTCAGCCCCAGCATTTT; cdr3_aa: CASSYSVSQPQHF
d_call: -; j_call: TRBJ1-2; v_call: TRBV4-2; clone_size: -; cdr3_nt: TGTGCCAGCAGCCAAGATCTTTCACCTGGGCCTGGGTATGGCTACACCTTC; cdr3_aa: CASSQDLSPGPGYGYTF
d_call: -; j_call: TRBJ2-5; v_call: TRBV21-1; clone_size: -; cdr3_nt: TGTGCCAGCAAGACTAGCGGGGGAGAGACCCAGTACTTC; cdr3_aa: CASKTSGGETQYF
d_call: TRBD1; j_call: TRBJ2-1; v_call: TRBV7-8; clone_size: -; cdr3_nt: TGTGCCAGCAGCCCTAACAGGGGGCGATCCTACAATGAGCAGTTCTTC; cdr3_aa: CASSPNRGRSYNEQFF
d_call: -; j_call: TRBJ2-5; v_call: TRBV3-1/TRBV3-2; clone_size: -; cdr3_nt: TGTGCCAGCAGCCGAGACACGGCCCCGAGGGAGACCCAGTACTTC; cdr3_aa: CASSRDTAPRETQYF
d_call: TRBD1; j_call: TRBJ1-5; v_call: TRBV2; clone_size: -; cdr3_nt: TGTGCCAGCAGGGGACAGAGCCCGCCCCAGCATTTT; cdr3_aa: CASRGQSPPQHF
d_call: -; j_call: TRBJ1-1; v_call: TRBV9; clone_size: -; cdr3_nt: TGTGCCAGCAGCGTAGCACAGGATGAAGCTTTCTTT; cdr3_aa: CASSVAQDEAFF
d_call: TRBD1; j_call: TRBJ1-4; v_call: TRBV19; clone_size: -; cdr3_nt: TGTGCCAGTAGAGACAGGGCAACTAATGAAAAACTGTTTTTT; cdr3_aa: CASRDRATNEKLFF
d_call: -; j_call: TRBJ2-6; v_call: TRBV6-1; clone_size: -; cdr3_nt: TGTGCCAGCAGTGAAGCCCTAACAGTCTCTGGGGCCAACGTCCTGACTTTC; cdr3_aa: CASSEALTVSGANVLTF
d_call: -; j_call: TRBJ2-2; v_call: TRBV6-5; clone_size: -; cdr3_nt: TGTGCCAGCAGGGCACAGGACCTGCTAACCGGGGAGCTGTTTTTT; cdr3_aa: CASRAQDLLTGELFF
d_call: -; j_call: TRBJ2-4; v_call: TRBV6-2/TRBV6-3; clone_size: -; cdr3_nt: TGTGCCAGCAGTTATTCTGACAGGGCGGGGGGAAACATTCAGTACTTC; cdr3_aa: CASSYSDRAGGNIQYF
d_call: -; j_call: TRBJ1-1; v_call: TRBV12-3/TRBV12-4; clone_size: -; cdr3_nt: TGTGCCAGCAGGAGCTCCGGGGGTACTGAAGCTTTCTTT; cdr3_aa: CASRSSGGTEAFF
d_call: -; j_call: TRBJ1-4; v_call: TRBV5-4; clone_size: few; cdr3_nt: TGTGCCAGCAGCTTGGACGGCGGGGAAAAACTGTTTTTT; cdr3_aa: CASSLDGGEKLFF
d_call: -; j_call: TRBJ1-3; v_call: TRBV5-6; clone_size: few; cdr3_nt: TGTGCCAGCAGCCGCCCTAGCGGGGGGTCTGGAAACACCATATATTTT; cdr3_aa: CASSRPSGGSGNTIYF
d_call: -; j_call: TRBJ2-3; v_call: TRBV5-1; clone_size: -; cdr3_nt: TGCGCCAGCAGCTTAGAGCAGGGAAGCACAGATACGCAGTATTTT; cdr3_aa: CASSLEQGSTDTQYF
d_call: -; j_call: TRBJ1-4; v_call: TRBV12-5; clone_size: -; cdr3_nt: TGTGCTAGTGGTTTGGTATTACGGGGGAGAGGGTCAACTAATGAAAAACTGTTTTTT; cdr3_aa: CASGLVLRGRGSTNEKLFF
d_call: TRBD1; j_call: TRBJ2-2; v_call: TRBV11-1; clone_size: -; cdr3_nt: TGTGCCAGCAGCATTCTGAGGACAGGGGGCACCGGGGAGCTGTTTTTT; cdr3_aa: CASSILRTGGTGELFF
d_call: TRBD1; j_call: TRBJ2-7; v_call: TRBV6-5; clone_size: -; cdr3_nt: TGTGCCAGCAGTTTCGGGACAGGGTTCGGCGAGCAGTACTTC; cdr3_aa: CASSFGTGFGEQYF
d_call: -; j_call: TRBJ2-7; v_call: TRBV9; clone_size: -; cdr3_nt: TGTGCCAGCAGCGAACGACTGGAAACCTCCTACGAGCAGTACTTC; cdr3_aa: CASSERLETSYEQYF
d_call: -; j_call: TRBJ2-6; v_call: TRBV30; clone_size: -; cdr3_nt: TGTGCCTGGAGTGTACGCAGAGGGCCCTCTGGGGCCAACGTCCTGACTTTC; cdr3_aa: CAWSVRRGPSGANVLTF
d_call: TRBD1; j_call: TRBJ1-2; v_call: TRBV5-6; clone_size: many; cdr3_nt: TGTGCCAGCAGCTTAAGCTTAGGACAGGGATATGGCTACACCTTC; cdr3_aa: CASSLSLGQGYGYTF
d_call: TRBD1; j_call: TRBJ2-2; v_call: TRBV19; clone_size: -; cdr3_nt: TGTGCCAGTAGTATCCCGACAGGGGCGAACACCGGGGAGCTGTTTTTT; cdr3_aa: CASSIPTGANTGELFF